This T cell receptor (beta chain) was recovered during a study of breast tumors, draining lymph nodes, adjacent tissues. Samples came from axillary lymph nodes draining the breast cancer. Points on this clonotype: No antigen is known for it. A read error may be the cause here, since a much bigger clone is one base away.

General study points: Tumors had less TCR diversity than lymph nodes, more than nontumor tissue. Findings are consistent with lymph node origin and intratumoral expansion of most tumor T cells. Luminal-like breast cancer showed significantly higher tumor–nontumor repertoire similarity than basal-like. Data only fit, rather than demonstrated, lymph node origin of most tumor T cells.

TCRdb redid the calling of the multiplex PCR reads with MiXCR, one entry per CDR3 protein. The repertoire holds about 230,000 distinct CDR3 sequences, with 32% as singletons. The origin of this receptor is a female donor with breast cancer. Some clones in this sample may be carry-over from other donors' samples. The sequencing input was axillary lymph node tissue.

The CDR3 bases are TGTGCCAGCAGTTTAGAAGGGGCGGGAAGGTGCAATGAGCAGTTCTTC. Translation gives CASSLEGAGRCNEQFF. The chain joins TRBV12-3 or TRBV12-4 to TRBJ2-1, with D possibly being TRBD2 (6 bases). CDR3 length equals 16 residues. Trimming removed 1 base at V and 6 bases at J, with 16 bases between.